The entry that follows covers one T cell receptor (beta chain) sequence. The antigen remains undetermined. This sample is part of a study of cytomegalovirus exposure and HLA in healthy donors. About the research overall: Researchers found that roughly 80% of 350 to 500 genotyped donors fell within the Caucasian-associated ancestry cluster.

The V end lost 4 bases, the J end lost 2 bases, and 12 bases lay between the germline ends. The CDR3 consists of 15 residues. From germline, CDR1 is KGHSH and CDR2 LQKENI. The PCR had 60 Vbeta and 13 Jbeta primers. Sequencing used immunoSEQ multiplex PCR; TCRdb keeps in-frame clones, though not all of them. The sample includes 120,000 to 150,000 clones, more than 75% of them seen just once. Findings of the study overall: The study recorded 164 TCR beta chains that were cytomegalovirus-associated. Earlier analysis yielded a pattern in which most TCR beta V segments were productive about 90% or about 30% of the time.

The TCR originated in a man in his late teens or twenties in good health and CMV-seropositive. The gene calls are TRBV18 and TRBJ1-5; D perhaps matches TRBD1 (6 bases). Source material: PBMCs. The CDR3 spells CASSLQGFGNQPQHF. CDR3 nucleotide sequence: TGTGCCAGCTCACTACAGGGCTTTGGCAATCAGCCCCAGCATTTT. Full variable domain (rest looked up from reference TRBV18 and TRBJ1-5): NAGVMQNPRHLVRRRGQEARLRCSPMKGHSHVYWYRQLPEEGLKFMVYLQKENIIDESGMPKERFSAEFPKEGPSILRIQQVVRGDSAAYFCASSLQGFGNQPQHFGDGTRLSIL.